One and the same sample provided the 16 T cell receptor beta chains below, sequenced in a study of shared clonotypes between healthy human individuals. The method was immunoSEQ multiplex PCR; TCRdb's version includes in-frame clones alone and lacks a portion of them. The sample shows a few million clones, more than 80% of them seen only once. The sample taken for sequencing was naive CD4+ T cells sorted from blood. Indicated subset: CD45RA+ positively selected. The source of these receptors is a man aged 18 to 29 in good health.

In DNA form, the CDR3 reads TGTGCCAGCTCACAAAGAAACGGCGATACGCAGTATTTT. Protein product: CASSQRNGDTQYF. The chain uses TRBV18 and TRBJ2-3, with D unresolved. The CDR3 totals 13 residues. V was shortened by 4 bases and J by 6 bases, with 11 bases between the two germline ends. The germline V gene has CDR1 KGHSH and CDR2 LQKENI.

The rearrangement links TRBV19 to TRBJ2-4; a weak D match, TRBD2 (6 bases). In germline, CDR1 is LNHDA, CDR2 SQIVND (reference sequence). The CDR3 runs to 15 residues. The V and J ends lost 6 bases and 0 bases respectively, with 12 bases between them. Here the CDR3 DNA reads TGTGCCAGTAGCGGGAGTAAACTAGCCAAAAACATTCAGTACTTC. It yields the protein CASSGSKLAKNIQYF.

The chain uses TRBV6-1 and TRBJ1-1; D unclear. The V gene's germline CDR1 is MNHNS and CDR2 SASEGT. The ends were cut back, 7 bases at V and 3 bases at J, with 18 bases in the middle. The CDR3 loop spans 15 amino acids. The CDR3 sequence: CASNPRVLMDTEAFF. Here the CDR3 DNA reads TGTGCCAGCAACCCACGGGTGTTAATGGACACTGAAGCTTTCTTT.

The J gene is TRBJ2-2, the V gene TRBV4-1; a possible D gene is TRBD1 (6 bases). This CDR3 region has 15 residues. The V gene's germline CDR1 is MGHRA and CDR2 YSYEKL. Trimming removed 4 bases from V and 3 bases from J, with 12 bases in between. The DNA for the CDR3 is TGCGCCAGCAGCCGGGTATCAGGGGACACCGGGGAGCTGTTTTTT. Translated: CASSRVSGDTGELFF.

This rearrangement joins TRBV2 to TRBJ1-1, with 7 bases that match TRBD1. The CDR3 runs 14 residues. Germline loops: CDR1 SNHLY, CDR2 FYNNEI. V lost 6 bases and J lost 2; bases outside the gene matches: 6. For the CDR3, the DNA is TGTGCCAGCAGAAAGGACAGGACAAACACTGAAGCTTTCTTT. Translation: CASRKDRTNTEAFF.

This chain uses TRBV19 with TRBJ1-2; D is undetermined. V lost 6 bases and J lost 6, with 14 bases in between. Germline V gene sequence: CDR1 LNHDA, CDR2 SQIVND (reference sequence). There are 13 residues in the CDR3. The chain's CDR3 is CASSTYQRNGYTF. The CDR3 DNA sequence: TGTGCCAGTAGCACTTACCAAAGGAATGGCTACACCTTC.

The rearrangement joins TRBV5-4 to TRBJ2-7; 10 nucleotides align to TRBD2. Germline CDR1 SGHNT, CDR2 YYREEE (reference sequence). The length of the CDR3 is 14 residues. The J segment lost 6 bases and the V segment lost 4 bases, leaving 7 bases of the junction unmatched. In nucleotides, the CDR3 is TGTGCCAGCAGCCCAACCCTAGCGGGGGCCGAGCAGTACTTC. It is translated as CASSPTLAGAEQYF. Full variable domain (outside the CDR3, taken from reference TRBV5-4 and TRBJ2-7): ETGVTQSPTHLIKTRGQQVTLRCSSQSGHNTVSWYQQALGQGPQFIFQYYREEENGRGNFPPRFSGLQFPNYSSELNVNALELDDSALYLCASSPTLAGAEQYFGPGTRLTVT.

This clone came up once. The rearrangement uses TRBV6-1 and TRBJ1-6, with D possibly being TRBD1 (5 bases). The CDR3 contains 14 residues. Per the germline V gene, CDR1 is MNHNS and CDR2 is SASEGT. V was shortened by 5 bases and J by 14 bases, with 19 bases between the two germline ends. The CDR3 DNA reads as TGTGCCAGCAGTTATACGGGACCCTGGACGGCCCTCCACTTT. It specifies CASSYTGPWTALHF.

In DNA form, the CDR3 reads TGCGCCAGCCTTCTAGGGTCGAGCACAGATACGCAGTATTTT. It encodes CASLLGSSTDTQYF. The genes are TRBV5-1 and TRBJ2-3; D gene uncertain. CDR3 length: 14 residues. V was cut by 7 bases and J by 0 bases, with 12 bases left in between. From germline, CDR1 is SGHRS and CDR2 YFSETQ.

This sequence joins TRBV7-2 and TRBJ1-3; TRBD1 aligns across 9 bases. Germline V lookup: CDR1 SGHTA, CDR2 FQGNSA. With 5 bases clipped from V and 4 bases from J, the junction kept 6 bases outside the gene matches. This CDR3 spans 15 amino acids. Here the CDR3 reads CASSPGTGLGNTIYF. The CDR3 DNA follows: TGTGCCAGCAGCCCTGGGACAGGGTTAGGAAACACCATATATTTT.

V is TRBV7-2 and J is TRBJ1-1; D unresolved. Germline CDR1 SGHTA, CDR2 FQGNSA. Trimming shortened V by 1 base and J by 5 bases, and 11 bases separated the two germline ends. This CDR3 has 14 amino acids. CDR3 DNA: TGTGCCAGCAGCTTAGGCCCAATCGGGACTGAAGCTTTCTTT. The encoded protein is CASSLGPIGTEAFF. Combining the CDR3 with reference TRBV7-2 and TRBJ1-1 gives the whole variable domain GAGVSQSPSNKVTEKGKDVELRCDPISGHTALYWYRQSLGQGLEFLIYFQGNSAPDKSGLPSDRFSAERTGGSVSTLTIQRTQQEDSAVYLCASSLGPIGTEAFFGQGTRLTVV.

Of note for this clone: The sample carries other DNA sequences with the same CDR3. The rearrangement uses TRBV2 and TRBJ2-5; a possible D gene is TRBD2 (5 bases). V was cut by 2 bases and J by 5 bases, with 6 bases left in between. This CDR3 contains 12 residues. The germline CDR1 and CDR2 sequences are SNHLY and FYNNEI. The CDR3 reads CASSESGETQYF. DNA for the CDR3: TGTGCCAGCAGTGAATCGGGGGAGACCCAGTACTTC.

A single count supports this clone. This chain links TRBV7-9 with TRBJ1-4; a weak D match, TRBD1 (5 bases). Looked up from germline, CDR1 is SEHNR and CDR2 is FQNEAQ (reference sequence). This CDR3 is built from 16 residues. With 2 bases removed from V and 0 bases from J, the gap between germline ends came to 10 bases. The CDR3 DNA sequence: TGTGCCAGCAGCTTAAACAGGCCATCAACTAATGAAAAACTGTTTTTT. It is translated as CASSLNRPSTNEKLFF.

The gene calls are TRBV4-1 and TRBJ2-3; TRBD1 is a possible D gene (5 bases). Germline V gene lookup returns CDR1 MGHRA and CDR2 YSYEKL. Trimming took off 2 bases at V and 2 bases at J, with 11 bases between the two ends. The CDR3 spans 15 residues. This CDR3 reads CASSQPTEITDTQYF. The CDR3 DNA is TGCGCCAGCAGCCAACCGACAGAAATCACAGATACGCAGTATTTT.

The chain links TRBV7-9 to TRBJ1-5; D unresolved. V lost 1 base, J lost 1 base, and 5 bases lay in between. Germline values: CDR1 SEHNR, CDR2 FQNEAQ (reference sequence). The CDR3 covers 14 residues. In DNA, the CDR3 is TGTGCCAGCAGCTTAGTAGGAAGCAATCAGCCCCAGCATTTT. Translated, it gives CASSLVGSNQPQHF. The full variable domain, in which reference TRBV7-9 and TRBJ1-5 provide the parts outside the CDR3, is DTGVSQNPRHKITKRGQNVTFRCDPISEHNRLYWYRQTLGQGPEFLTYFQNEAQLEKSRLLSDRFSAERPKGSFSTLEIQRTEQGDSAMYLCASSLVGSNQPQHFGDGTRLSIL.

The CDR3 DNA is TGTGCCAGCAGCGCCTCGAATGGAAACACCATATATTTT. As protein: CASSASNGNTIYF. The rearrangement uses TRBV9 and TRBJ1-3; D gene ambiguous. The CDR3 spans 13 residues. V was cut by 3 bases and J by 3 bases, with 7 bases left in between. The germline V gene encodes CDR1 SGDLS and CDR2 YYNGEE.